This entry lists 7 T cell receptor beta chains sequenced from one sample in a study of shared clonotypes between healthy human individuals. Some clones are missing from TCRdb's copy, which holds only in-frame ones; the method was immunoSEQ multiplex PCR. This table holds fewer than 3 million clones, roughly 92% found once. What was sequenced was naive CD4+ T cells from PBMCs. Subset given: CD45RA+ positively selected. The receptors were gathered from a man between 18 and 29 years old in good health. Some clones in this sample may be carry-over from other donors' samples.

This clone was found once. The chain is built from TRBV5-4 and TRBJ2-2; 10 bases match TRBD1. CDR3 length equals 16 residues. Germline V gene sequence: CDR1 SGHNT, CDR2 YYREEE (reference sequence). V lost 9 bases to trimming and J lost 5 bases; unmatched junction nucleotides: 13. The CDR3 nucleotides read TGTGCCATACAAGCCGGGACAGGGGAATGGACCGGGGAGCTGTTTTTT. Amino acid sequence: CAIQAGTGEWTGELFF.

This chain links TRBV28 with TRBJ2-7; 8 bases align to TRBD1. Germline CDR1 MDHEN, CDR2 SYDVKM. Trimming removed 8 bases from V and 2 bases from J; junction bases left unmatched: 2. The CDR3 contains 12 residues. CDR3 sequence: CASGQGTYEQYF. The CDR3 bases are TGTGCCAGCGGACAGGGAACCTACGAGCAGTACTTC.

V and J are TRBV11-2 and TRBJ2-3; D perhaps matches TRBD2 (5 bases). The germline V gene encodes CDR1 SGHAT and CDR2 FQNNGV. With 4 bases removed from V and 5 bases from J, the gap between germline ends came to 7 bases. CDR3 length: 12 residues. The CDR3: CASSSGLDTQYF. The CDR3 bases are TGTGCCAGCAGCTCTGGACTAGATACGCAGTATTTT.

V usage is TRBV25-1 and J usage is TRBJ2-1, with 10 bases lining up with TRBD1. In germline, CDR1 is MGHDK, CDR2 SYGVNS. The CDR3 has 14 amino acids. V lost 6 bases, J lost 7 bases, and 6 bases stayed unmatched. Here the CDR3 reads CASSRQGARNEQFF. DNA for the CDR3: TGTGCCAGCAGCAGACAGGGGGCAAGGAATGAGCAGTTCTTC.

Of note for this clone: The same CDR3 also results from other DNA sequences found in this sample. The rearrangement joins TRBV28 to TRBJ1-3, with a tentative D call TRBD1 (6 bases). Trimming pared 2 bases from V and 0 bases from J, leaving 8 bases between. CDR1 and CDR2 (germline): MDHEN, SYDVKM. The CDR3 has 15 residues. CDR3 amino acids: CASSLGGASGNTIYF. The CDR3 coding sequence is TGTGCCAGCAGTTTAGGGGGCGCCTCTGGAAACACCATATATTTT. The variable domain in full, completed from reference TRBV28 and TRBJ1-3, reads DVKVTQSSRYLVKRTGEKVFLECVQDMDHENMFWYRQDPGLGLRLIYFSYDVKMKEKGDIPEGYSVSREKKERFSLILESASTNQTSMYLCASSLGGASGNTIYFGEGSWLTVV.

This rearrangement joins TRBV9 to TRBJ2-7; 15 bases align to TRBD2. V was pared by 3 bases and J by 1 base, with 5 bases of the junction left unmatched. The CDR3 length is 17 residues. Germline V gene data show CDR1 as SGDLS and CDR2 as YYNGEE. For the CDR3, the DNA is TGTGCCAGCAGCGCAGGACTAGCGGGAGGGCCGTCCTACGAGCAGTACTTC. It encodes CASSAGLAGGPSYEQYF. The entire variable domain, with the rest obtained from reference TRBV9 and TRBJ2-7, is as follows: DSGVTQTPKHLITATGQRVTLRCSPRSGDLSVYWYQQSLDQGLQFLIQYYNGEERAKGNILERFSAQQFPDLHSELNLSSLELGDSALYFCASSAGLAGGPSYEQYFGPGTRLTVT.

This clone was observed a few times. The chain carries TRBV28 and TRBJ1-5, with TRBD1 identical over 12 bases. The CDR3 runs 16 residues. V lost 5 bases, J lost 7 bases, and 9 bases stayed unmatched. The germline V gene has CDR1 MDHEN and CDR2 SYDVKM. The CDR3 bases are TGTGCCAGCAGTCCGCCGGGACAGGGGGCGAAGCAGCCCCAGCATTTT. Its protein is CASSPPGQGAKQPQHF.